This record concerns one TCR beta chain sequence. Its antigen is not identified. This sample is drawn from a study of T cell responses to AZD1222 COVID-19 vaccine. The CDR3 is made up of 13 amino acids. Germline CDR1 KGHDR, CDR2 SFDVKD. V was trimmed by 7 bases and J by 8 bases, leaving 13 bases between them. Study outcomes and limitations: The number of AZD1222 recipients seropositive at baseline was only five to seven. Unmutated variant regions reportedly attract nearly half of all spike-specific TCRs.

This table comes from immunoSEQ multiplex PCR, and its TCRdb copy is limited to in-frame clones, with some not included. Among about 99,000 clones listed, 87% were seen once. The receptor's source is an adult in good health. The rearrangement links TRBV24-1 to TRBJ1-4; tentative D call: TRBD1 (5 bases). This specimen was peripheral blood, taken on day 0 of AZD1222 vaccination. The CDR3 DNA is TGTGCCACCAGCCGCAGGGTAGGAGAAAAACTGTTTTTT. Protein: CATSRRVGEKLFF.